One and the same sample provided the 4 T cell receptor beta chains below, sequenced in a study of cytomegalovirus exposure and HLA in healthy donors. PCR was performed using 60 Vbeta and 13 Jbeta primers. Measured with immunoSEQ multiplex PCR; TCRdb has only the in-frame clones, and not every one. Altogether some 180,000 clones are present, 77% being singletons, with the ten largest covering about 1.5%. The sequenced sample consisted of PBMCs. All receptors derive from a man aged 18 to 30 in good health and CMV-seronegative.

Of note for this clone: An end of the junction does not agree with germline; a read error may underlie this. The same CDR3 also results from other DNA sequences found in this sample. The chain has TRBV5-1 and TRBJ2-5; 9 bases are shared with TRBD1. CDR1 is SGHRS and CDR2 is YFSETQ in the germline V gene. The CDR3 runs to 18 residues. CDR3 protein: CASSSLRTGVRDNETQYF. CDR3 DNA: TGCGCCAGTAGCTCATTACGGACAGGGGTAAGGGACAACGAGACCCAGTACTTC.

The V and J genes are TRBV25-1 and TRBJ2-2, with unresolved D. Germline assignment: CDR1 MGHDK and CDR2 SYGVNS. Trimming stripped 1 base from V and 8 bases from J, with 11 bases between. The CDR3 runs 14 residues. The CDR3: CASSELAHRGELFF. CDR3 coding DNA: TGTGCCAGCAGTGAATTGGCTCACCGAGGGGAGCTGTTTTTT.

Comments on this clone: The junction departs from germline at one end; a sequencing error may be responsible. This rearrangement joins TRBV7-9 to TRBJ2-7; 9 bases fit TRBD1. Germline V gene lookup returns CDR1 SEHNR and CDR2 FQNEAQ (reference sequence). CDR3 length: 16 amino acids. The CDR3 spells CSSNPKAGQGNYEQYF. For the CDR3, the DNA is TGTTCCAGCAACCCAAAGGCTGGACAGGGGAACTACGAGCAGTACTTC.

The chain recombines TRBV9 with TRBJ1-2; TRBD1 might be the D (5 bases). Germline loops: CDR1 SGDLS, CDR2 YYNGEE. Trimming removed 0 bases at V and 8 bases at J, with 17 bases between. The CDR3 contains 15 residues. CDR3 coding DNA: TGTGCCAGCAGCGTAGCGCCGGAGGGACCCCGGGGCTACACCTTC. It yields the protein CASSVAPEGPRGYTF.